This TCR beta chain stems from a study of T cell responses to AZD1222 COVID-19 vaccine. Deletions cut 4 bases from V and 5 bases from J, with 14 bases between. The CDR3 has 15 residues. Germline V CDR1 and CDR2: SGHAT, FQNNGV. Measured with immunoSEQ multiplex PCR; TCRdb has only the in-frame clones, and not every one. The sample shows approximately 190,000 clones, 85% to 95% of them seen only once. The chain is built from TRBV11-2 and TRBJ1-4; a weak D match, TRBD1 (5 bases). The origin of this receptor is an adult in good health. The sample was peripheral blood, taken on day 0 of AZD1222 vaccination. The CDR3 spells CASSYKDTDNEKLFF. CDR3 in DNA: TGTGCCAGCAGCTACAAGGACACGGACAATGAAAAACTGTTTTTT.